The 2 T cell receptor beta chains below come from one sample, sequenced in a study of breast tumors, draining lymph nodes, adjacent tissues. TCRdb used MiXCR to reprocess the multiplex PCR reads, holding one entry per CDR3 protein. The sample yields approximately 89,000 distinct CDR3 sequences, around 29% seen once. Samples came from axillary lymph nodes draining the breast cancer. The sample taken for sequencing was axillary lymph node tissue. Every receptor here comes from a female donor with breast cancer. Some clones in this sample may be carry-over from other donors' samples.

This clonotype was detected ten times or more. The rearrangement joins TRBV10-3 to TRBJ2-3, with D perhaps matching TRBD2 (5 bases). V was pared by 3 bases and J by 6 bases, with 16 bases between. CDR3 length equals 15 residues. Germline values: CDR1 ENHRY, CDR2 SYGVKD. CDR3 amino acids: CAISENEGRVDTQYF. CDR3 nucleotides: TGTGCCATCAGTGAAAACGAGGGCCGAGTGGATACGCAGTATTTT.

Turning to this clonotype: Germline is not matched at one junction end, which may reflect a read error. The CDR3 coding sequence is TGCGCCAGCAGTGAGGGACAGGGTATAGCCACAGATACGCAGTACTTT. Translated: CASSEGQGIATDTQYF. The genes are TRBV10-2 and TRBJ2-3; 8 positions match TRBD1. The CDR3 runs to 16 residues. In germline, CDR1 is WSHSY, CDR2 SAAADI.